The T cell receptor beta chain described here comes from a study of T cell repertoires in cytomegalovirus infection. Germline V gene lookup returns CDR1 SGHTA and CDR2 FQGNSA. Trimming took off 4 bases at V and 5 bases at J, with 11 bases between the two ends. The CDR3 loop spans 14 amino acids. TCRdb reprocessed the reads with MiXCR, giving one entry per CDR3 protein. The repertoire holds roughly 320,000 distinct CDR3 sequences, with more than 8% as singletons. This clonotype has a count of ten or more. The sequence came from a human donor in good health (CMV status not recorded). Some clones in this sample may be carry-over from other donors' samples. Input material: PBMCs. The gene calls are TRBV7-2 and TRBJ1-4, with D perhaps TRBD1 (6 bases). This chain's CDR3 is CASSYAGTNEKLFF. The DNA for the CDR3 is TGTGCCAGCAGCTACGCCGGGACAAATGAAAAACTGTTTTTT.